This passage covers 8 T cell receptor beta chains from one sample sequenced in a study of shared clonotypes between healthy human individuals. TCRdb's table, derived via immunoSEQ multiplex PCR, lists solely in-frame clones and lacks some. The table has 550,000 to 700,000 clones, about three quarters seen once; the top ten hold roughly 2%. Source material: memory CD4+ T cells sorted from blood. Subset indicated: CD45RA-negative fraction. The receptors were sampled from a woman younger than 45 in good health.

The chain uses TRBV7-3 and TRBJ1-1; 7 positions agree with TRBD1. The CDR3 contains 14 residues. The junction had 8 bases not matched to a gene; V was cut back by 5 bases and J by 5 bases. Per the germline V gene, CDR1 is SGHTA and CDR2 is FQGTGA. In nucleotides, the CDR3 is TGTGCCAGCAGCGAAGGGACAGTGAGTACTGAAGCTTTCTTT. Its translation: CASSEGTVSTEAFF.

This chain joins TRBV18 and TRBJ1-2; no reliable D call. V gave up 10 bases and J gave up 4 bases, with 13 bases separating them. The germline V gene has CDR1 KGHSH and CDR2 LQKENI. The CDR3 totals 12 residues. The CDR3 protein is CATVGGSYGYTF. The CDR3 DNA sequence: TGTGCCACTGTCGGCGGATCCTATGGCTACACCTTC.

The chain carries TRBV5-6 and TRBJ2-5; the D is unclear. Germline lookup yields CDR1 SGHDT and CDR2 YYEEEE. There are 14 residues in the CDR3. V lost 4 bases and J lost 0, with 10 bases in between. The CDR3 DNA follows: TGTGCCAGCAGCGGATCAAACTACCAAGAGACCCAGTACTTC. Translated: CASSGSNYQETQYF.

The sample holds a few counts of this clone. V usage is TRBV5-1 and J usage is TRBJ1-4, with 9 bases fitting TRBD1. V lost 4 bases and J lost 4; bases outside the gene matches: 5. CDR3 length equals 15 residues. Germline CDR1 and CDR2: SGHRS and YFSETQ. This CDR3 is CASSVGDRDNEKLFF. The DNA of the CDR3 is TGCGCCAGCAGCGTAGGGGACAGGGATAATGAAAAACTGTTTTTT.

The rearrangement joins TRBV5-1 to TRBJ2-3, with 9 nucleotides matching TRBD1. V lost 4 bases and J lost 4; bases outside the gene matches: 10. The germline gives CDR1 SGHRS, CDR2 YFSETQ. CDR3 length: 16 amino acids. The CDR3 coding sequence is TGCGCCAGCAGCCTAGGGGACAGGGACGCCCCAGATACGCAGTATTTT. Translating it yields CASSLGDRDAPDTQYF.

This CDR3 reads CASSSATGSTEAFF. DNA for the CDR3: TGTGCCAGCAGCTCGGCTACAGGGAGCACTGAAGCTTTCTTT. The chain links TRBV5-4 to TRBJ1-1, with D possibly matching TRBD1 (6 bases). Trimming cost V 3 bases and J 4 bases, with 13 bases left between them. The CDR3 length is 14 residues. Germline CDR1 reads SGHNT; CDR2 reads YYREEE (reference sequence).

The V gene is TRBV29-1, the J gene TRBJ2-2; D is possibly TRBD1 (5 bases). Trimming took off 7 bases at V and 4 bases at J, with 16 bases between the two ends. The CDR3 has 14 amino acids. Germline CDR1 SQVTM, CDR2 ANQGSEA. This CDR3 is CSGLDNVPTGELFF. In DNA, the CDR3 is TGCAGCGGCCTGGACAACGTTCCCACCGGGGAGCTGTTTTTT.

This rearrangement joins TRBV29-1 to TRBJ2-7, with D possibly TRBD2 on 5 matching bases. This CDR3 spans 14 amino acids. Germline CDR1 and CDR2: SQVTM and ANQGSEA. The ends were cut back, 3 bases at V and 3 bases at J, with 15 bases in the middle. Here the CDR3 reads CSVDSGDSFYEQYF. CDR3 nucleotides: TGCAGCGTTGATTCCGGGGATTCATTCTACGAGCAGTACTTC.